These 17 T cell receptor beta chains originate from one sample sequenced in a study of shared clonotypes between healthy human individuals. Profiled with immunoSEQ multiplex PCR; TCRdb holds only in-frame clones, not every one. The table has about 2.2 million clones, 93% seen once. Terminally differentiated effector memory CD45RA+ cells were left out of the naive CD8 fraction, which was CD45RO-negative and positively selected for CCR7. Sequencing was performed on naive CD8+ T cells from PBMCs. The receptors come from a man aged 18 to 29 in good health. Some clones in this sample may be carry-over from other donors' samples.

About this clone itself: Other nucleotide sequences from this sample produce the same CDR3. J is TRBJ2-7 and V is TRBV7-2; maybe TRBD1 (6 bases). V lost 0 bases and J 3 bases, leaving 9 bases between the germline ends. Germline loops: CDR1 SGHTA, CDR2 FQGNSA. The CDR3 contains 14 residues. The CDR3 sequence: CASSLAGTSYEQYF. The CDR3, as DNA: TGTGCCAGCAGCTTAGCGGGGACAAGCTACGAGCAGTACTTC.

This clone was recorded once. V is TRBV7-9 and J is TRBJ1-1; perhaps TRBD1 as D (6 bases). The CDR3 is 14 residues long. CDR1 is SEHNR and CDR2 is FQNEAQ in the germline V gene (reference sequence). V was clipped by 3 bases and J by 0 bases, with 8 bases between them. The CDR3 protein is CASSFSGVNTEAFF. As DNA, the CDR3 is TGTGCCAGCAGCTTCTCAGGGGTGAACACTGAAGCTTTCTTT. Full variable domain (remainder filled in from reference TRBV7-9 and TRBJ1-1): DTGVSQNPRHKITKRGQNVTFRCDPISEHNRLYWYRQTLGQGPEFLTYFQNEAQLEKSRLLSDRFSAERPKGSFSTLEIQRTEQGDSAMYLCASSFSGVNTEAFFGQGTRLTVV.

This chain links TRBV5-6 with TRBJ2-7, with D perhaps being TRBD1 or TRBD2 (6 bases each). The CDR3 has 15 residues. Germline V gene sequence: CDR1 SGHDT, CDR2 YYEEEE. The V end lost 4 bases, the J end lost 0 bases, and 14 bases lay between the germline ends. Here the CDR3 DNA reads TGTGCCAGCAGCCGGGGGACATCCGACTCCTACGAGCAGTACTTC. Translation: CASSRGTSDSYEQYF.

For the CDR3, the DNA is TGCAGCGTTGTTGACAGGGGCTACGAGCAGTACTTC. It codes for CSVVDRGYEQYF. The chain couples TRBV29-1 to TRBJ2-7, with 8 bases identical to TRBD1. The germline CDR1 and CDR2 sequences are SQVTM and ANQGSEA. The ends lost 4 bases at V and 3 bases at J; junction bases unmatched: 2. The CDR3 is made up of 12 amino acids.

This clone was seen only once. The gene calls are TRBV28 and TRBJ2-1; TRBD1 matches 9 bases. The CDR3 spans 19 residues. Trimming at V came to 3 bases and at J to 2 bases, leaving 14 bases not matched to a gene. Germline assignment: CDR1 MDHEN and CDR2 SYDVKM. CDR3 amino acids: CASSFPKRPGQGTYNEQFF. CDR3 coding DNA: TGTGCCAGCAGTTTCCCCAAAAGACCGGGACAGGGAACCTACAATGAGCAGTTCTTC.

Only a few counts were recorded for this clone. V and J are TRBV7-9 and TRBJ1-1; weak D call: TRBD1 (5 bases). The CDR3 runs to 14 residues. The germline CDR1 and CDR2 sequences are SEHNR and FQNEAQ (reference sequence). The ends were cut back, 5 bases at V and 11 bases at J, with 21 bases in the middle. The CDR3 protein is CASSEGGASKGAFF. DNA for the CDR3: TGTGCCAGCAGCGAGGGAGGGGCCTCGAAGGGGGCTTTCTTT.

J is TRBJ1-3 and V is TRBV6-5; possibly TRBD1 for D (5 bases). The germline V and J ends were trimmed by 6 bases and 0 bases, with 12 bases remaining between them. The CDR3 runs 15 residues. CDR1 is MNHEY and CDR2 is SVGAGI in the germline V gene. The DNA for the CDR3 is TGTGCCAGCAGCGCTTCAGGGAACTCTGGAAACACCATATATTTT. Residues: CASSASGNSGNTIYF.

The DNA of the CDR3 is TGTGCCAGCAGCCCCCGGACTAGCCTTGCAGATACGCAGTATTTT. Translation: CASSPRTSLADTQYF. The chain couples TRBV7-3 to TRBJ2-3, with 8 bases that match TRBD2. Germline V gene sequence: CDR1 SGHTA, CDR2 FQGTGA. J was trimmed by 4 bases and V by 5 bases; bases with no gene match: 8. The CDR3 is made up of 15 amino acids.

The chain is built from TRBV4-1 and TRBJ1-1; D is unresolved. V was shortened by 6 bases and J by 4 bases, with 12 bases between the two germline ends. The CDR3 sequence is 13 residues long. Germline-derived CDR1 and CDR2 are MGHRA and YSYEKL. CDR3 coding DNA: TGCGCCAGCAGGAGGACCTTGGGCACTGAAGCTTTCTTT. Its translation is CASRRTLGTEAFF.

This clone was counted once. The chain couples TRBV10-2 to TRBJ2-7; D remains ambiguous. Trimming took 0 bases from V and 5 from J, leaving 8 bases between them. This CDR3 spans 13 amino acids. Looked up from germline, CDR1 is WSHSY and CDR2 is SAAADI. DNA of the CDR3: TGCGCCAGCAGTGAGTCCCGACCGGACGAGCAGTACTTC. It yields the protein CASSESRPDEQYF.

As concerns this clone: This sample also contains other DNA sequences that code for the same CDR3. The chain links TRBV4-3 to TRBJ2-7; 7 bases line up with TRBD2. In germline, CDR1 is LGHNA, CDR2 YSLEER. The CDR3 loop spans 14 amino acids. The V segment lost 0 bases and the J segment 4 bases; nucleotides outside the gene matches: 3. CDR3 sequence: CASSQDLGGYEQYF. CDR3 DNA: TGCGCCAGCAGCCAAGATTTGGGAGGGTACGAGCAGTACTTC.

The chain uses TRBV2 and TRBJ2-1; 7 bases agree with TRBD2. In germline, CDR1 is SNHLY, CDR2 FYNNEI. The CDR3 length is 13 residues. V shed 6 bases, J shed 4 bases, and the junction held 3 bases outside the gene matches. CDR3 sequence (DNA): TGTGCCAGCAGGACTAGCAGGTACAATGAGCAGTTCTTC. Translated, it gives CASRTSRYNEQFF.

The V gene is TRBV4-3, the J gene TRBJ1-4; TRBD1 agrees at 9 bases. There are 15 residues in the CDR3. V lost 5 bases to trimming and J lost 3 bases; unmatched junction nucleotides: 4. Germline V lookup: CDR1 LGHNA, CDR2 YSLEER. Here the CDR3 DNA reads TGCGCCAGCAGCGAATGGGACAGGGCTAATGAAAAACTGTTTTTT. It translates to CASSEWDRANEKLFF.

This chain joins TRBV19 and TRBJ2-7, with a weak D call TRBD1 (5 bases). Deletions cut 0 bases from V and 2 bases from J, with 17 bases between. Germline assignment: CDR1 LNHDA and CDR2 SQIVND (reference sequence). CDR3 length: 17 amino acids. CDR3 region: CASSIDLGREPTYEQYF. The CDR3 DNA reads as TGTGCCAGTAGTATAGATCTGGGCAGGGAACCGACCTACGAGCAGTACTTC.

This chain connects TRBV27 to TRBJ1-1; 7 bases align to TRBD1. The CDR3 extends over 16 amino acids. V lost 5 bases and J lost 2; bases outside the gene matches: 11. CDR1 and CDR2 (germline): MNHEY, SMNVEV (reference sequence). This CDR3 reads CASSPQTGLVNTEAFF. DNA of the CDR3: TGTGCCAGCAGTCCCCAGACAGGGCTCGTAAACACTGAAGCTTTCTTT.

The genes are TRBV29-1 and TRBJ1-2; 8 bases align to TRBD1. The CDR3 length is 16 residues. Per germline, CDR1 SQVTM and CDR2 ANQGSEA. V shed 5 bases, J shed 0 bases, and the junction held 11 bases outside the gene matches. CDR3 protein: CSVLSRGQSANYGYTF. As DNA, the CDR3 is TGCAGCGTTCTTAGCAGGGGGCAATCGGCTAACTATGGCTACACCTTC.

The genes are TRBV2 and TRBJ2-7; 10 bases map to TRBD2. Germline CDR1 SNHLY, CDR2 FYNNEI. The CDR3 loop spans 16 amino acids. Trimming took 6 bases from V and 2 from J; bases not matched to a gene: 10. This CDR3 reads CASSGFSSGSPYEQYF. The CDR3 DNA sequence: TGTGCCAGCAGCGGCTTCTCTAGCGGGAGCCCCTACGAGCAGTACTTC. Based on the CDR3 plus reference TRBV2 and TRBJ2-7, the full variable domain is EPEVTQTPSHQVTQMGQEVILRCVPISNHLYFYWYRQILGQKVEFLVSFYNNEISEKSEIFDDQFSVERPDGSNFTLKIRSTKLEDSAMYFCASSGFSSGSPYEQYFGPGTRLTVT.